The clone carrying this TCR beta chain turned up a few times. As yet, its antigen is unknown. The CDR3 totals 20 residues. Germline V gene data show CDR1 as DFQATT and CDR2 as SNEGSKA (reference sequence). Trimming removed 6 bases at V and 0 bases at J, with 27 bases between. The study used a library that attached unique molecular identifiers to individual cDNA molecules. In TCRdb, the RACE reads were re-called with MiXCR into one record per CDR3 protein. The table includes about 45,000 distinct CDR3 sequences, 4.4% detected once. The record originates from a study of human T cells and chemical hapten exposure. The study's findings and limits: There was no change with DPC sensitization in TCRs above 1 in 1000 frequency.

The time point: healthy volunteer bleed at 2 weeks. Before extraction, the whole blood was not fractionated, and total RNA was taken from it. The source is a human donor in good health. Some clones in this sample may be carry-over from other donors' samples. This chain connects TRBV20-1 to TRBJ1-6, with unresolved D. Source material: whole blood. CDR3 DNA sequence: TGCAGTGCCGAACCTAGAGGCCGACTGCATGACCGCTCCTATAATTCACCCCTCCACTTT. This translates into CSAEPRGRLHDRSYNSPLHF.